What follows is one T cell receptor (beta chain) and its context. Its specificity is not known. The sample originates from a study of STAT3 mutations in large granular lymphocyte leukemia. Findings and caveats of the study: Treatment regimens differed across patients between samplings. Every T-LGLL patient had at least one immunodominant TCRbeta clonotype.

The data were produced by immunoSEQ multiplex PCR, yet TCRdb's version contains in-frame clones alone and is incomplete. The sample lists more than 25,000 clones, around three quarters occurring once. The TCR was taken from a woman aged 45-65 years with T-cell large granular lymphocyte leukemia. Some clones in this sample may be carry-over from other donors' samples. The sample was peripheral blood mononuclear cells.

CDR3 nucleotides: TGCAGCGTTGAATTGCCCTCGGGACCCTCAAGGGAGCAGTTCTTC. Protein product: CSVELPSGPSREQFF. The J gene is TRBJ2-1, the V gene TRBV29-1; D may match TRBD1 or TRBD2 (5 bases each). The germline V gene encodes CDR1 SQVTM and CDR2 ANQGSEA. The CDR3 runs to 15 residues. V lost 2 bases, J lost 10 bases, and 21 bases lay in between.